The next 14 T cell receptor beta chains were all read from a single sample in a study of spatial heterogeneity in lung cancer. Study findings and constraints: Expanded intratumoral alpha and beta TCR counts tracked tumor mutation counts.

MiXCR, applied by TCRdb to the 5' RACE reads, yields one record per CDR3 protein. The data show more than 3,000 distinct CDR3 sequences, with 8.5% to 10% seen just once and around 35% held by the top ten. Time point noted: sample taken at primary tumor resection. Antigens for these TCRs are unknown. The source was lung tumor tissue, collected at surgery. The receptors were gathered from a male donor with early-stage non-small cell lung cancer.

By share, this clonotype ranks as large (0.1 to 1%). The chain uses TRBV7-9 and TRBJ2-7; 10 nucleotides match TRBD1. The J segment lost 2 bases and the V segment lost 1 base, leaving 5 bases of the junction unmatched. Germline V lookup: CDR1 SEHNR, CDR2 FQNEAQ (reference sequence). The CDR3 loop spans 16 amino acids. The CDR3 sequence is CASSLVLGQGAYEQYF. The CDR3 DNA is TGTGCCAGCAGCTTAGTACTCGGACAGGGGGCCTACGAGCAGTACTTC.

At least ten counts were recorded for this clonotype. The CDR3 region has the DNA TGTGCCAGCAGCTTGGGACGGGACAATGAGCAGTTCTTC. This encodes CASSLGRDNEQFF. The chain couples TRBV7-8 to TRBJ2-1; tentatively, D is TRBD1 or TRBD2 (5 bases each). CDR3 length: 13 residues. V lost 3 bases, J lost 5 bases, and 8 bases lay in between. Germline V CDR1 and CDR2: SGHVS, FQNEAQ.

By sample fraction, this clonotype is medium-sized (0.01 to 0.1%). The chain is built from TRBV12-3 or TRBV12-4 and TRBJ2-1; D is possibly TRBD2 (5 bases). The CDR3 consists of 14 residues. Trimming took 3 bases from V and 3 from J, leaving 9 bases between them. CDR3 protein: CASSLSRGYNEQFF. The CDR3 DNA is TGTGCCAGCAGTTTGAGTCGGGGCTACAATGAGCAGTTCTTC.

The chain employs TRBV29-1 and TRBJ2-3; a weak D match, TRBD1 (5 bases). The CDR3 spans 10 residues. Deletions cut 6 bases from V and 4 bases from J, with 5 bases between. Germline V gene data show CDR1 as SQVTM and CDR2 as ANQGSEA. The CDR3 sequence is CSVGPDTQYF. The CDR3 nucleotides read TGCAGCGTGGGGCCAGATACGCAGTATTTT.

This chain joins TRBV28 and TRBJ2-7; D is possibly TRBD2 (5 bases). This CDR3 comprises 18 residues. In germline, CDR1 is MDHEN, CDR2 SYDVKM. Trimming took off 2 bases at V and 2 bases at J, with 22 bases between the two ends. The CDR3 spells CASSLGRRVGDLPYEQYF. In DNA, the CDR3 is TGTGCCAGCAGTTTAGGTCGTCGGGTGGGAGACCTCCCCTACGAGCAGTACTTC.

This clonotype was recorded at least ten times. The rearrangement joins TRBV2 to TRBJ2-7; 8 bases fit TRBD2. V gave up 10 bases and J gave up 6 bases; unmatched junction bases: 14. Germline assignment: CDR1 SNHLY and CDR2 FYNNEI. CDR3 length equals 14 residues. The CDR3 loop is CAIMRWREEFEQYF. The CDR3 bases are TGTGCCATCATGCGCTGGCGGGAGGAATTCGAGCAGTACTTC.

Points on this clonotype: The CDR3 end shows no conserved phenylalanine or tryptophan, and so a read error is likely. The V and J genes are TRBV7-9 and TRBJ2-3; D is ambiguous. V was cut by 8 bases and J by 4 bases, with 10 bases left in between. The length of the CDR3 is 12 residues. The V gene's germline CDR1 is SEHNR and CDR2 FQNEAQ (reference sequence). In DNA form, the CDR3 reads TGTGCCAGCGGCCCTTCGGCAGATACGCAGTATCTT. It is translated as CASGPSADTQYL.

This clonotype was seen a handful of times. The CDR3 sequence is CASRPGDWGNEQYF. The CDR3 nucleotides read TGCGCCAGCCGGCCCGGGGACTGGGGAAACGAGCAGTACTTC. The gene calls are TRBV10-2 and TRBJ2-7, with D perhaps TRBD2 (6 bases). CDR3 length equals 14 residues. Germline V CDR1 and CDR2: WSHSY, SAAADI. Deletions cut 8 bases from V and 5 bases from J, with 19 bases between.

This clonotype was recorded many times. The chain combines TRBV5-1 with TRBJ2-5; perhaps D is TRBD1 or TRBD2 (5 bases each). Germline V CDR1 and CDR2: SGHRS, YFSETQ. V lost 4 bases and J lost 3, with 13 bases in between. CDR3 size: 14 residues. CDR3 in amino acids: CASSLRQTKETQYF. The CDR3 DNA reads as TGCGCCAGCAGCCTCCGACAGACTAAAGAGACCCAGTACTTC. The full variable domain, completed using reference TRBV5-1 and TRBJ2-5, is KAGVTQTPRYLIKTRGQQVTLSCSPISGHRSVSWYQQTPGQGLQFLFEYFSETQRNKGNFPGRFSGRQFSNSRSEMNVSTLELGDSALYLCASSLRQTKETQYFGPGTRLLVL.

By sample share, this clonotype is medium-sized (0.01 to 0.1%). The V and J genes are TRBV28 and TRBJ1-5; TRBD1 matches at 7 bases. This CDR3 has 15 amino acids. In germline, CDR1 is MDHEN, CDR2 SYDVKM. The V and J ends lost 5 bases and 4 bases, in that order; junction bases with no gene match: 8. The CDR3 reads CASSNDRASNQPQHF. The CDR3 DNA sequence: TGTGCCAGCAGTAATGACAGGGCAAGTAATCAGCCCCAGCATTTT.

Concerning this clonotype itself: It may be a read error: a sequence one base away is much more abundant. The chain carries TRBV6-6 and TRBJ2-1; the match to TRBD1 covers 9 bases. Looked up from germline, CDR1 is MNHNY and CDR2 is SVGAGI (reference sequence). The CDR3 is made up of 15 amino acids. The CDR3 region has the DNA TGTGTCAGCATCCTGGGACAGGGTACCTACAATGAGCAGTTCTTC. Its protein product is CVSILGQGTYNEQFF.

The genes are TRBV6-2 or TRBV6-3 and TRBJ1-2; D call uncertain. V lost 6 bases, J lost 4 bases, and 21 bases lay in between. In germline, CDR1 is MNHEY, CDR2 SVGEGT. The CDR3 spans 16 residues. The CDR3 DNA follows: TGTGCCAGCAGCTACCTCTCGACCCAAAGAGTCTATGGCTACACCTTC. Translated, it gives CASSYLSTQRVYGYTF.

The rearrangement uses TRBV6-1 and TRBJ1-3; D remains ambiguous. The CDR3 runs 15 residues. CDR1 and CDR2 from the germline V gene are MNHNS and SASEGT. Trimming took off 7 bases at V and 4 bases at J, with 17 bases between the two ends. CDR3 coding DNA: TGTGCCAGCACCCTTCCGCCCATGACGGGAAACACCATATATTTT. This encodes CASTLPPMTGNTIYF.

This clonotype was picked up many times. The CDR3 DNA reads as TGTGCCTGGAGTGTCCGGACAGGGTACACCGGGGAGCTGTTTTTT. It specifies CAWSVRTGYTGELFF. The chain recombines TRBV30 with TRBJ2-2; 8 nucleotides line up with TRBD1. With V trimmed by 0 bases and J by 3 bases, 3 bases remained unmatched. This CDR3 region has 15 residues. The germline gives CDR1 GTSNPN, CDR2 SVGIG (reference sequence).